What follows is one TCR beta chain and its context. Its antigen is not known. Germline V gene sequence: CDR1 SGHDT, CDR2 YYEEEE. V shed 4 bases, J shed 7 bases, and the junction held 8 bases outside the gene matches. This CDR3 contains 15 residues. The source of the sample is a study of beta chain features in type 1 diabetes. Study at large: Similarity in age, gender and cell yields was seen between patients and healthy donors.

As every portion of the isolated RNA was reverse transcribed, the sequencing read expressed TCRB transcripts. Sequenced naive, central memory and regulatory T cell samples produced an average of about 3.9 million reads. Sequencing was performed with immunoSEQ multiplex PCR; in TCRdb, only in-frame clones are kept and a portion is missing. The table shows around 400,000 clones, with 10% to 15% occurring only once. Regarding the study as a whole: Shortening that was moderate but significant affected the TCRB CDR3s of Type 1 diabetes patients in all four CD4+ subsets.

The TCR comes from a man between 18 and 35 years old in good health. Material for sequencing was naive CD4+ T cells from blood. The V and J genes are TRBV5-6 and TRBJ1-6; 7 bases line up with TRBD1. CDR3 protein: CASSPTGTVNSPLHF. The CDR3 coding sequence is TGTGCCAGCAGCCCGACCGGGACAGTGAATTCACCCCTCCACTTT.